This TCR beta chain is from a study of radiotherapy plus CTLA-4 blockade in lung cancer (dated by TCRdb to the late 2010s). In terms of the full investigation: Among the enrolled patients, about 19% had an objective response, and around 31% reached disease control. Beyond this particular receptor, the publication reports: The strongest predictors of response, as reported, were early dynamic changes in blood T cell clones along with a rise in serum interferon-beta after radiation. After treatment with radiotherapy and ipilimumab, TCR clones that originated in tumors expanded in peripheral blood.

The study tested focal radiation therapy combined with CTLA-4 blockade (ipilimumab) in patients with chemo-refractory metastatic non-small-cell lung cancer. Libraries came from the immunoSEQ multiplex PCR assay. TCRdb took over this immuneACCESS table, retaining in-frame rearrangements with V and J assigned. Such tables are incomplete; in checked studies, under half of the missing clones stem from an unresolved V gene, and the remainder is unexplained. The sample yields some 73,000 clones; roughly 74% were counted once. The ten top clones hold roughly a tenth of the sample. A note on this clone: Its antigen remains undetermined. One base away there is no much larger clone; base qualities are not given.

The CDR3 measures 15 amino acids from cysteine to phenylalanine. Just the 45-base CDR3 DNA is kept, in frame starting at base 1. The germline V gene sets CDR1 to SGHRS and CDR2 to YFSETQ. The V and J ends are trimmed by 4 bases and 0 bases, leaving 10 bases between them. The source material was peripheral blood, sampled from a patient treated with radiotherapy plus ipilimumab. The receptor's source is a human donor with non-small cell lung cancer whose response to radiotherapy plus ipilimumab could not be evaluated. This chain is built from TRBV5-1 and TRBJ2-2; a weak D assignment points to TRBD1 (6 bases agree). At the DNA level, the sequence is TGCGCCAGCAGCAGGACAGCAGCGAACACCGGGGAGCTGTTTTTT. Translated, this gives CASSRTAANTGELFF. Here the CDR3 is joined to the reference TRBV5-1 and TRBJ2-2 genes, and the full variable domain is: KAGVTQTPRYLIKTRGQQVTLSCSPISGHRSVSWYQQTPGQGLQFLFEYFSETQRNKGNFPGRFSGRQFSNSRSEMNVSTLELGDSALYLCASSRTAANTGELFFGEGSRLTVL.